A single sample is the source of the 17 T cell receptor beta chains below, sequenced in a study of T cell clonality in common variable immunodeficiency. Generated by immunoSEQ multiplex PCR, the TCRdb table keeps only in-frame clones and is missing some. The sample yields 50,000 or so clones, without any singletons. Sample: peripheral blood mononuclear cells. The source of these receptors is a person aged 18 to 75 in good health.

This clone has a count of ten or more. The read falls 3 residues short of the CDR3 end, and the missing part is taken from the germline J gene. V usage is TRBV29-1 and J usage is TRBJ2-3, with D unclear. This CDR3 is built from 16 residues. Germline lookup yields CDR1 SQVTM and CDR2 ANQGSEA. Trimming pared 4 bases from V and 2 bases from J, leaving 19 bases between. The CDR3 loop reads CSVGQSLVDPTDTQYF. The CDR3 DNA, read in part, is TGCAGCGTTGGCCAGAGTCTAGTCGACCCCACAGATACG.

At least ten counts were recorded for this clone. The CDR3 is cut off 3 residues early in the read; its end comes from the germline J gene. The chain uses TRBV20-1 and TRBJ2-3; D possibly corresponds to TRBD2 (7 bases). The CDR3 contains 14 residues. Germline V gene lookup returns CDR1 DFQATT and CDR2 SNEGSKA (reference sequence). V lost 3 bases and J 5 bases, leaving 15 bases between the germline ends. Partial CDR3 DNA: TGCAGTGCTAGGATAGGGGGGGAATTAGATACG. This sequence encodes CSARIGGELDT. The whole CDR3 protein reads CSARIGGELDTQYF.

This clone came up many times. From the germline J gene comes the end of the CDR3, since the read stops 3 residues before it. The V gene is TRBV3-1 (or the pseudogene TRBV3-2), the J gene TRBJ2-4, with 7 bases that match TRBD2. The germline CDR1 and CDR2 sequences are LGHDT and YNNKEL (reference sequence). V dropped 1 base and J dropped 0; count of bases not matched to a gene: 6. The CDR3 runs to 17 residues. CDR3 protein: CASSQGSLAVAKNIQYF. CDR3 DNA (partial): TGTGCCAGCAGCCAAGGCAGCCTAGCGGTAGCCAAAAACATT.

This clone was seen at least ten times. Sequencing ends 3 residues short of the CDR3 end; the germline J gene provides the rest. The V gene is TRBV20-1, the J gene TRBJ2-1; 9 bases align to TRBD2. Germline V gene sequence: CDR1 DFQATT, CDR2 SNEGSKA (reference sequence). J lost 9 bases, V lost 3 bases, and 3 bases had no gene match. The CDR3 covers 12 residues. The CDR3 reads CSASQRGVEQFF. The sequenced part of the CDR3 DNA is TGCAGTGCTAGTCAGCGGGGGGTTGAG.

This clone was detected many times. This CDR3 is CANSLGVRADEQYF. The sequenced CDR3 bases are TGTGCCAACTCTTTAGGGGTCAGGGCTGACGAG. The chain recombines TRBV2 with TRBJ2-7, with a weak D call TRBD1 (5 bases). Read coverage stops 3 residues before the CDR3 terminus; the germline J gene supplies the remainder. Deletions cut 10 bases from V and 5 bases from J, with 21 bases between. The CDR3 sequence is 14 residues long. Germline V lookup: CDR1 SNHLY, CDR2 FYNNEI.

This clone has ten or more counts. CDR3 bases read: TGTGCCAGCAGCTTTGGGGGCGGC. Its translation: CASSFGGG. The entire CDR3 sequence reads CASSFGGGYTF. The chain has TRBV5-6 and TRBJ1-2; possible D gene TRBD1, 6 bases. The read terminates 3 residues ahead of where the CDR3 ends, so the germline J gene completes it. The CDR3 loop spans 11 amino acids. Per the germline V gene, CDR1 is SGHDT and CDR2 is YYEEEE.

This clone turned up a few times. The read gets to within 3 residues of the CDR3 end, and the germline J gene fills in the rest. The chain couples TRBV5-1 to TRBJ2-3; 8 positions agree with TRBD1. The germline V gene has CDR1 SGHRS and CDR2 YFSETQ. The CDR3 sequence is 15 residues long. CDR3 in amino acids: CASSPRTGNNQPQYF. Incomplete CDR3 DNA: TGCGCCAGCAGCCCCCGGACAGGGAACAATCAGCCG.

This clone was counted many times. The sequenced fragment ends 3 residues before the CDR3 boundary, so the rest is inferred from the germline J gene. The gene calls are TRBV19 and TRBJ2-3, with 7 bases lining up with TRBD1. The CDR3 extends over 15 amino acids. The trim removed 3 bases at V and 2 bases at J, leaving 5 bases unmatched. In germline, CDR1 is LNHDA, CDR2 SQIVND (reference sequence). The covered CDR3 bases are TGTGCCAGTAGTATGACACAGGGGACCACAGATACG. Translation gives CASSMTQGTTDT. The CDR3 in full is CASSMTQGTTDTQYF.

This clone was seen at least ten times. The read gets to within 3 residues of the CDR3 end, and the germline J gene fills in the rest. The chain joins TRBV4-1 to TRBJ1-4; a possible D gene is TRBD1 (5 bases). Trimming pared 4 bases from V and 7 bases from J, leaving 13 bases between. The CDR3 is made up of 14 amino acids. The germline V gene encodes CDR1 MGHRA and CDR2 YSYEKL. CDR3 DNA, as far as it was read: TGCGCCAGCAGCCTCGCCCCTAGGGGTGAAAAA. It is translated as CASSLAPRGEK. The whole CDR3 is CASSLAPRGEKLFF.

This clone showed up many times. The read is 3 residues too short to cover the CDR3 end, so that end is filled in from the germline J gene. The chain uses TRBV7-6 and TRBJ2-3; D perhaps matches TRBD2 (6 bases). Germline V CDR1 and CDR2: SGHVS, FNYEAQ. The germline V and J ends were trimmed by 0 bases and 2 bases, with 12 bases remaining between them. This CDR3 contains 16 residues. This chain's CDR3 is CASSLAPGGDTDTQYF. The sequenced part of the CDR3 DNA is TGTGCCAGCAGCTTAGCGCCCGGAGGGGACACAGATACG.

Many counts were recorded for this clone. Read sequence stops 3 residues before the CDR3 end, and the germline J gene provides the missing end. The chain has TRBV20-1 and TRBJ2-2, with TRBD2 matching 8 bases. V gave up 4 bases and J gave up 7 bases; unmatched junction bases: 14. This CDR3 comprises 16 residues. From germline, CDR1 is DFQATT and CDR2 SNEGSKA (reference sequence). The CDR3 sequence is CSATGVIGGASGELFF. The sequenced CDR3 bases are TGCAGTGCTACGGGGGTTATCGGGGGGGCCAGCGGGGAG.

With regard to this clone: A far larger clone is one nucleotide away, so this likely arose from a read error. The read stops 3 residues short of the end of the CDR3; the missing end is completed from the germline J gene. The chain has TRBV19 and TRBJ2-2; 15 bases line up with TRBD2. Per germline, CDR1 LNHDA and CDR2 SQIVND (reference sequence). V was pared by 7 bases and J by 8 bases, with 11 bases of the junction left unmatched. This CDR3 region has 17 residues. CDR3: CASIIGGLAGGLGELFF. Incomplete CDR3 DNA: TGTGCCAGTATTATTGGAGGACTAGCGGGGGGGCTTGGGGAG.

This clone was detected many times. CDR3: CASSPTGTGNGYTF. The DNA read from the CDR3 is TGTGCCAGCAGCCCCACCGGGACAGGGAATGGC. The gene calls are TRBV5-6 and TRBJ1-2, with 9 bases matching TRBD1. The read ends 3 residues early relative to the CDR3; the germline J gene fills the gap. With V trimmed by 4 bases and J by 6 bases, 7 bases remained unmatched. The CDR3 loop spans 14 amino acids. The germline gives CDR1 SGHDT, CDR2 YYEEEE.

A few counts support this clone. The read ends 3 residues before the CDR3 terminus; that terminus is restored from the germline J gene. The chain combines TRBV5-3 with TRBJ2-7; 8 bases match TRBD1. TRBV5-3 counts as an open reading frame of uncertain function. With V trimmed by 0 bases and J by 2 bases, 4 bases remained unmatched. This CDR3 spans 15 amino acids. The part of the CDR3 DNA that was read is TGTGCCAGAAGCTTGGCAGGGGGCGACACCTACGAG. As protein: CARSLAGGDTYE. The entire CDR3 is CARSLAGGDTYEQYF.

This clone has a count of ten or more. Read sequence stops 3 residues before the CDR3 end, and the germline J gene provides the missing end. The chain joins TRBV18 to TRBJ1-6; 9 bases agree with TRBD1. Unmatched junction bases numbered 7, after V lost 4 bases and J lost 6 bases. The CDR3 is 16 residues long. The germline V gene encodes CDR1 KGHSH and CDR2 LQKENI. The CDR3 here is CASSRDRGSVNSPLHF. The part of the CDR3 DNA that was read is TGTGCCAGCTCACGCGACAGGGGGTCGGTTAATTCACCC.

The sample holds many counts of this clone. With the read ending 3 residues before the CDR3 end, the germline J gene is used to fill in that end. This chain connects TRBV6-4 to TRBJ1-2, with a weak D call TRBD1 (6 bases). Germline lookup yields CDR1 MRHNA and CDR2 SNTAGT. Trimming shortened V by 6 bases and J by 7 bases, and 12 bases separated the two germline ends. This CDR3 is built from 12 residues. The CDR3 bases that were read are TGTGCCAGCAGGGAAGGGGGGGTTGGC. Translation: CASREGGVG. The complete CDR3 protein is CASREGGVGYTF.

Worth noting for this clone: The observed sequence ends 3 residues before the CDR3 terminus, with the missing tail filled in from the germline J gene. The rearrangement joins TRBV19 to TRBJ1-4; 9 bases map to TRBD1. This CDR3 spans 18 amino acids. Germline lookup yields CDR1 LNHDA and CDR2 SQIVND (reference sequence). CDR3 DNA, as far as it was read: TGTGCCAGTAGTACCGGGACAGGGAAGAGCTCCTATAATTCACCA. As protein: CASSTGTGKSSYNSP. The whole CDR3 reads CASSTGTGKSSYNSPLFF.